This passage covers 22 T cell receptor beta chains from one sample sequenced in a study of cytomegalovirus exposure and HLA in healthy donors. The table came from immunoSEQ multiplex PCR; TCRdb's copy has only in-frame clones and leaves some out. The sample carries about 120,000 clones, 70% to 90% recorded once. Sequencing was done on a sample of PBMCs. These receptors were obtained from a man aged 18 to 29 in good health and CMV-seropositive.

This clone was counted once. The chain has TRBV7-9 and TRBJ2-2, with D possibly TRBD2 on 7 matching bases. Trimming took 5 bases from V and 6 from J, leaving 19 bases between them. The CDR3 sequence is 16 residues long. CDR1 SEHNR and CDR2 FQNEAQ come from the germline V gene (reference sequence). CDR3 sequence reads: CASSLGRGGLSGELFF. The CDR3 DNA reads TGTGCCAGCAGCCTCGGCAGGGGAGGGTTGTCCGGGGAGCTGTTTTTT.

This clone was picked up a small number of times. The rearrangement joins TRBV6-1 to TRBJ1-2; D gene ambiguous. V shed 1 base and J shed 4 bases, with 13 bases lying between them. In germline, CDR1 is MNHNS, CDR2 SASEGT. This CDR3 contains 15 residues. The CDR3 nucleotides are TGTGCCAGCAGTGAAGGTTCAGCGTTAAGCTATGGCTACACCTTC. Translation: CASSEGSALSYGYTF.

The genes are TRBV6-4 and TRBJ2-3; 9 bases match TRBD1. The CDR3 is made up of 10 amino acids. Germline CDR1 and CDR2: MRHNA and SNTAGT. The CDR3 sequence is CHRGRDTQYF. For the CDR3, the DNA is TGTCACAGGGGGCGAGATACGCAGTATTTT.

The V gene is TRBV5-6, the J gene TRBJ2-2; D remains unclear. CDR3 length equals 14 residues. V was pared by 0 bases and J by 4 bases, with 7 bases between. CDR1 SGHDT and CDR2 YYEEEE come from the germline V gene. In DNA form, the CDR3 reads TGTGCCAGCAGCTTGGACAGTACCACCGGGGAGCTGTTTTTT. Amino acids: CASSLDSTTGELFF.

J is TRBJ2-5 and V is TRBV6-6, with a possible D match to TRBD2 (5 bases). V was trimmed by 2 bases and J by 5 bases, leaving 12 bases between them. Germline CDR1 is MNHNY and CDR2 is SVGAGI (reference sequence). The CDR3 loop spans 14 amino acids. CDR3 in DNA: TGTGCCAGCAGTTACCCAGACGGGATGGAGACCCAGTACTTC. Its protein is CASSYPDGMETQYF.

The J gene is TRBJ1-6, the V gene TRBV30; tentative D call: TRBD1 (5 bases). The germline V gene has CDR1 GTSNPN and CDR2 SVGIG (reference sequence). The V end was cut by 0 bases, the J end by 6 bases, with 18 bases between. The length of the CDR3 is 17 residues. This CDR3 is CAWSVKRGLGPNSPLHF. The CDR3 DNA reads TGTGCCTGGAGTGTTAAGCGGGGCCTCGGCCCTAATTCACCCCTCCACTTT.

This rearrangement joins TRBV6-1 to TRBJ1-4; perhaps TRBD1 as D (5 bases). The germline V gene encodes CDR1 MNHNS and CDR2 SASEGT. V dropped 6 bases and J dropped 2 bases, with 13 bases sitting between them. This CDR3 is built from 15 residues. This CDR3 reads CASSSVRGTNEKLFF. DNA of the CDR3: TGTGCCAGCAGCTCCGTCCGGGGGACTAATGAAAAACTGTTTTTT.

This clone was observed a single time. The chain carries TRBV2 and TRBJ2-5, with 11 bases that match TRBD2. The CDR3 is 14 amino acids. Unmatched junction bases numbered 2, after V lost 6 bases and J lost 2 bases. Germline V gives CDR1 SNHLY, CDR2 FYNNEI. The CDR3 DNA is TGTGCCAGCAGAGTAGCGGGGGGGCAAGAGACCCAGTACTTC. Residues: CASRVAGGQETQYF.

CDR3 DNA sequence: TGCGCCAGCAGCCCGGGAGGGGATCGGGAAAAACTGTTTTTT. Translated, it gives CASSPGGDREKLFF. The chain links TRBV4-1 to TRBJ1-4, with D tentatively TRBD1 (5 bases). The germline V and J ends were trimmed by 4 bases and 8 bases, with 14 bases remaining between them. The CDR3 runs to 14 residues. Germline-derived CDR1 and CDR2 are MGHRA and YSYEKL.

V gene TRBV6-5 combines with J gene TRBJ2-1; 7 positions agree with TRBD2. This CDR3 has 14 amino acids. Germline V lookup: CDR1 MNHEY, CDR2 SVGAGI. V shed 6 bases and J 7 bases; nucleotides not matched to a gene: 9. The CDR3 DNA reads TGTGCCAGCAGCCCGGGGGAGGGGTGGAATGAGCAGTTCTTC. It translates to CASSPGEGWNEQFF.

The chain has TRBV27 and TRBJ1-6; D gene unclear. The CDR3 is 13 residues long. The ends were cut back, 2 bases at V and 10 bases at J, with 9 bases in the middle. Germline V gene lookup returns CDR1 MNHEY and CDR2 SMNVEV (reference sequence). CDR3 sequence (DNA): TGTGCCAGCAGTTTAAGCCATGAGTCACCCCTCCACTTT. Its translation: CASSLSHESPLHF.

The V gene is TRBV6-1, the J gene TRBJ1-5; 12 positions match TRBD1. The CDR3 has 13 residues. The junction had 2 bases not matched to a gene; V was cut back by 9 bases and J by 5 bases. Germline V gives CDR1 MNHNS, CDR2 SASEGT. This CDR3 is CASRDRGHQPQHF. In nucleotides, the CDR3 is TGTGCCAGTCGGGACAGGGGGCATCAGCCCCAGCATTTT.

The rearrangement links TRBV9 to TRBJ1-1, with D possibly matching TRBD1 (6 bases). V shed 0 bases and J shed 7 bases, with 13 bases lying between them. Per germline, CDR1 SGDLS and CDR2 YYNGEE. The CDR3 consists of 14 residues. CDR3 in DNA: TGTGCCAGCAGCGTAGAAGCAGGGGTGGGTGAAGCTTTCTTT. Translated, it gives CASSVEAGVGEAFF. The full variable domain, completed using reference TRBV9 and TRBJ1-1, is DSGVTQTPKHLITATGQRVTLRCSPRSGDLSVYWYQQSLDQGLQFLIQYYNGEERAKGNILERFSAQQFPDLHSELNLSSLELGDSALYFCASSVEAGVGEAFFGQGTRLTVV.

This chain joins TRBV5-4 and TRBJ2-5, with 13 positions matching TRBD2. V was pared by 0 bases and J by 2 bases, with 1 base of the junction left unmatched. CDR3 size: 16 residues. Germline V gene data show CDR1 as SGHNT and CDR2 as YYREEE (reference sequence). CDR3 nucleotide sequence: TGTGCCAGCAGCTTGGGGGGACTAGCGGGGCAAGAGACCCAGTACTTC. Translation gives CASSLGGLAGQETQYF.

This chain uses TRBV4-2 with TRBJ1-3; TRBD1 aligns across 8 bases. J gave up 4 bases and V 0 bases, and 2 bases lay outside the gene matches. The CDR3 consists of 15 residues. In germline, CDR1 is LGHNA, CDR2 YNFKEQ. CDR3 nucleotide sequence: TGTGCCAGCAGCCAAGAACAGGGGGGGGGAAACACCATATATTTT. This encodes CASSQEQGGGNTIYF.

The rearrangement joins TRBV5-4 to TRBJ2-7; D may be TRBD1 (8 bases). Trimming took off 6 bases at V and 5 bases at J, with 18 bases between the two ends. CDR1 and CDR2 from the germline V gene are SGHNT and YYREEE (reference sequence). This CDR3 spans 14 amino acids. The CDR3 protein is CASTLNRGGDEQYF. In DNA, the CDR3 is TGTGCCAGCACCTTAAACAGGGGGGGCGACGAGCAGTACTTC.

The chain carries TRBV19 and TRBJ2-3; 8 nucleotides line up with TRBD2. J gave up 4 bases and V 1 base, and 1 base lay outside the gene matches. Germline CDR1 is LNHDA and CDR2 is SQIVND (reference sequence). This CDR3 is 14 amino acids long. The CDR3 region has the DNA TGTGCCAGTAGTATAGCGGGGGGGCCAGATACGCAGTATTTT. Translating gives CASSIAGGPDTQYF.

The J gene is TRBJ1-1, the V gene TRBV5-4; 7 bases match TRBD1. Unmatched junction bases numbered 3, after V lost 4 bases and J lost 0 bases. The CDR3 has 14 residues. In germline, CDR1 is SGHNT, CDR2 YYREEE (reference sequence). CDR3 DNA: TGTGCCAGCAGCCTCACAGGGGTGAACACTGAAGCTTTCTTT. This gives the protein CASSLTGVNTEAFF.

This sequence joins TRBV5-5 and TRBJ2-4; TRBD1 matches 7 bases. V lost 4 bases to trimming and J lost 3 bases; unmatched junction nucleotides: 7. There are 15 residues in the CDR3. The germline V gene has CDR1 SGHKS and CDR2 YYEKEE (reference sequence). As DNA, the CDR3 is TGTGCCAGCAGCACAGGGACAGTAGGCAAAAACATTCAGTACTTC. Encoded protein: CASSTGTVGKNIQYF.

The chain carries TRBV19 and TRBJ2-5; 9 bases agree with TRBD1. Germline CDR1 LNHDA, CDR2 SQIVND (reference sequence). The CDR3 runs 14 residues. The V segment lost 8 bases and the J segment 5 bases; nucleotides outside the gene matches: 9. The CDR3 sequence is CASSQQGARETQYF. The CDR3 DNA follows: TGTGCCAGTTCGCAACAGGGGGCGAGGGAGACCCAGTACTTC. The full variable domain, rest sourced from reference TRBV19 and TRBJ2-5, is DGGITQSPKYLFRKEGQNVTLSCEQNLNHDAMYWYRQDPGQGLRLIYYSQIVNDFQKGDIAEGYSVSREKKESFPLTVTSAQKNPTAFYLCASSQQGARETQYFGPGTRLLVL.

The rearrangement uses TRBV5-1 and TRBJ2-1; a possible D gene is TRBD2 (6 bases). Germline CDR1 reads SGHRS; CDR2 reads YFSETQ. This CDR3 comprises 15 residues. V was pared by 3 bases and J by 0 bases, with 10 bases between. The CDR3 sequence is CASSSGGISYNEQFF. The CDR3 DNA follows: TGCGCCAGCAGCTCAGGAGGGATCTCCTACAATGAGCAGTTCTTC.

This clone was counted once. This chain joins TRBV5-4 and TRBJ1-6; no firm D call. The germline V gene has CDR1 SGHNT and CDR2 YYREEE (reference sequence). The V end lost 0 bases, the J end lost 0 bases, and 7 bases lay between the germline ends. CDR3 length: 16 amino acids. The CDR3 DNA reads TGTGCCAGCAGCTTGGGTGGGAGCTCCTATAATTCACCCCTCCACTTT. Translated: CASSLGGSSYNSPLHF.